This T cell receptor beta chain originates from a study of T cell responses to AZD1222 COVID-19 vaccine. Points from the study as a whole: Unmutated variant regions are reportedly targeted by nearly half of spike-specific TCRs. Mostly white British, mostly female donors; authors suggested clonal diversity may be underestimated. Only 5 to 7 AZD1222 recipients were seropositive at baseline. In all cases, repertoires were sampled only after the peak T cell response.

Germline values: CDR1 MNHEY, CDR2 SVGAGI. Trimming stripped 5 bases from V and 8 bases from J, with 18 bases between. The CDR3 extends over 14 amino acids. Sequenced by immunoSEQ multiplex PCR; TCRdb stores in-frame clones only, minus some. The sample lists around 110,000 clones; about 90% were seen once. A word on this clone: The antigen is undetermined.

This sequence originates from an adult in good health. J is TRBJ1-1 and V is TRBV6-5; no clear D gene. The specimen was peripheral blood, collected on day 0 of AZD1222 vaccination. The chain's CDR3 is CASSSSDRSREAFF. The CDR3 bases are TGTGCCAGCAGTAGCTCGGACCGGTCGAGGGAAGCTTTCTTT.